The 18 T cell receptor beta chains presented below share a single source sample, sequenced in a study of blood T cell repertoires in COVID-19. Method: immunoSEQ multiplex PCR; TCRdb's copy keeps in-frame clones and lacks some. The sample gives more than 95,000 clones, 80% to 95% of which show up once; around 2.2% is in the top ten. The sequencing sample was made of peripheral blood. Source of these receptors: a man aged 50 or older with COVID-19, enrolled during active disease.

This chain links TRBV28 with TRBJ1-5; the match to TRBD1 covers 7 bases. The V segment lost 10 bases and the J segment 2 bases; nucleotides outside the gene matches: 2. The CDR3 consists of 12 residues. The germline V gene has CDR1 MDHEN and CDR2 SYDVKM. Here the CDR3 reads CAMQGGNQPQHF. The CDR3 DNA reads as TGTGCCATGCAGGGGGGCAATCAGCCCCAGCATTTT.

V and J are TRBV28 and TRBJ2-7; TRBD1 is a possible D gene (5 bases). This CDR3 has 15 residues. V was pared by 5 bases and J by 0 bases, with 14 bases between. Germline assignment: CDR1 MDHEN and CDR2 SYDVKM. CDR3 residues: CASSPTSDSSYEQYF. CDR3 nucleotides: TGTGCCAGCAGTCCCACGTCTGACAGCTCCTACGAGCAGTACTTC.

The rearrangement joins TRBV25-1 to TRBJ1-3, with D possibly being TRBD1 (6 bases). Trimming shortened V by 8 bases and J by 1 base, and 9 bases separated the two germline ends. The germline V gene encodes CDR1 MGHDK and CDR2 SYGVNS. This CDR3 is built from 13 residues. CDR3 sequence reads: CASQGISGNTIYF. CDR3 nucleotides: TGTGCCAGCCAGGGGATTTCTGGAAACACCATATATTTT.

This chain uses TRBV5-8 with TRBJ2-3; possible D gene TRBD2, 6 bases. CDR1 and CDR2 from the germline V gene are SGHTS and YDEGEE. The germline V and J ends were trimmed by 3 bases and 2 bases, with 16 bases remaining between them. The CDR3 totals 16 residues. This CDR3 reads CASSSGGSGLTDTQYF. The CDR3 DNA sequence: TGTGCCAGCAGCTCCGGTGGTAGCGGCCTCACAGATACGCAGTATTTT.

The V and J genes are TRBV29-1 and TRBJ1-1; D is unclear. With 7 bases removed from V and 0 bases from J, the gap between germline ends came to 12 bases. The CDR3 has 13 amino acids. The germline V gene encodes CDR1 SQVTM and CDR2 ANQGSEA. CDR3 nucleotides: TGCAGCGCCATGTCCGGGGTGAACACTGAAGCTTTCTTT. Translating it yields CSAMSGVNTEAFF.

This clone was counted a single time. The chain combines TRBV10-3 with TRBJ2-7, with 12 bases lining up with TRBD1. There are 14 residues in the CDR3. Germline-derived CDR1 and CDR2 are ENHRY and SYGVKD. J was trimmed by 4 bases and V by 8 bases; bases with no gene match: 6. The CDR3 here is CAIQPGQGAYEQYF. The CDR3 bases are TGTGCCATCCAACCGGGACAGGGGGCTTACGAGCAGTACTTC.

The V gene is TRBV7-6, the J gene TRBJ2-1; the D gene is possibly TRBD1 (6 bases). V dropped 4 bases and J dropped 4 bases, with 17 bases sitting between them. Germline CDR1 is SGHVS and CDR2 is FNYEAQ. The CDR3 covers 16 residues. The CDR3 DNA is TGTGCCAGCAGCTCGTTCTATGGGACAAAATACAATGAGCAGTTCTTC. Its protein is CASSSFYGTKYNEQFF.

V is TRBV6-5 and J is TRBJ1-1, with D possibly matching TRBD1 (6 bases). This CDR3 contains 15 residues. Trimming shortened V by 2 bases and J by 5 bases, and 15 bases separated the two germline ends. Germline assignment: CDR1 MNHEY and CDR2 SVGAGI. The CDR3, as DNA: TGTGCCAGCAGTTACCCAGCAACAGGGAATACTGAAGCTTTCTTT. Amino acid sequence: CASSYPATGNTEAFF.

This clone was picked up one time. V and J are TRBV5-8 and TRBJ2-7, with 7 bases that match TRBD1. V trimming: 3 bases; J trimming: 4 bases; junction bases outside the gene matches: 7. The CDR3 loop spans 14 amino acids. Germline CDR1 SGHTS, CDR2 YDEGEE. The CDR3 spells CASSYGTETYEQYF. CDR3 sequence (DNA): TGTGCCAGCAGCTACGGGACAGAGACTTACGAGCAGTACTTC.

J is TRBJ2-1 and V is TRBV7-9; D gene unclear. Trimming removed 1 base at V and 0 bases at J, with 7 bases between. Germline CDR1 reads SEHNR; CDR2 reads FQNEAQ (reference sequence). The CDR3 totals 15 residues. The CDR3, as DNA: TGTGCCAGCAGCTTAGTATTGAGCTCCTACAATGAGCAGTTCTTC. Residues: CASSLVLSSYNEQFF.

This clone was seen a few times. The genes are TRBV30 and TRBJ1-5; D is possibly TRBD1 (6 bases). CDR3 size: 13 residues. Looked up from germline, CDR1 is GTSNPN and CDR2 is SVGIG (reference sequence). The V end was cut by 5 bases, the J end by 5 bases, with 13 bases between. The chain's CDR3 is CAWATGLDQPQHF. Written as DNA, the CDR3 is TGTGCCTGGGCTACAGGGTTAGATCAGCCCCAGCATTTT.

The chain employs TRBV6-2 or TRBV6-3 and TRBJ2-7; D not certain. Germline CDR1 reads MNHEY; CDR2 reads SVGEGT. The CDR3 loop spans 11 amino acids. V was cut by 5 bases and J by 0 bases, with 2 bases left in between. The CDR3 coding sequence is TGTGCCAGCAGTCGCTCCTACGAGCAGTACTTC. Its translation is CASSRSYEQYF.

This chain connects TRBV20-1 to TRBJ2-3; 7 bases match TRBD2. The V gene end was trimmed by 3 bases and the J gene end by 5 bases; junction bases not matched to a gene: 5. The CDR3 is 13 residues long. Germline V CDR1 and CDR2: DFQATT, SNEGSKA (reference sequence). In DNA, the CDR3 is TGCAGTGCTAGTCGCGGGAGTATAGATACGCAGTATTTT. This encodes CSASRGSIDTQYF.

The rearrangement uses TRBV24-1 and TRBJ2-7, with D possibly matching TRBD2 (5 bases). V was pared by 1 base and J by 0 bases, with 9 bases between. CDR3 length: 15 amino acids. CDR1 KGHDR and CDR2 SFDVKD come from the germline V gene. The CDR3 here is CATSDFSGSSYEQYF. Written as DNA, the CDR3 is TGTGCCACCAGTGATTTCAGCGGTAGCTCCTACGAGCAGTACTTC.

J is TRBJ1-2 and V is TRBV29-1; TRBD1 aligns across 7 bases. V shed 7 bases, J shed 3 bases, and the junction held 5 bases outside the gene matches. The CDR3 is 12 residues long. Germline CDR1 SQVTM, CDR2 ANQGSEA. CDR3 amino acids: CSDYGTDYGYTF. The CDR3 nucleotides read TGCAGCGATTATGGGACAGACTATGGCTACACCTTC.

This clone was observed a few times. The gene calls are TRBV7-9 and TRBJ1-2; no definite D call. CDR3 length: 16 amino acids. V shed 5 bases and J shed 0 bases, with 16 bases lying between them. CDR1 SEHNR and CDR2 FQNEAQ come from the germline V gene (reference sequence). DNA of the CDR3: TGTGCCAGCAGCACGATACGAGGGCGAGCTAACTATGGCTACACCTTC. It encodes CASSTIRGRANYGYTF.

V is TRBV28 and J is TRBJ2-3, with TRBD2 matching 8 bases. Germline loops: CDR1 MDHEN, CDR2 SYDVKM. Trimming took 2 bases from V and 3 from J; bases not matched to a gene: 4. The CDR3 contains 15 residues. CDR3 residues: CASSLGSGATDTQYF. The CDR3 bases are TGTGCCAGCAGTTTAGGTAGCGGGGCAACAGATACGCAGTATTTT.

This clone showed up just a few times. J is TRBJ1-1 and V is TRBV10-3, with 7 bases aligning to TRBD1. The CDR3 has 11 residues. Germline CDR1 ENHRY, CDR2 SYGVKD. J gave up 8 bases and V 4 bases, and 1 base lay outside the gene matches. CDR3 sequence: CAISGQGEAFF. CDR3 sequence (DNA): TGTGCCATCAGTGGACAGGGAGAAGCTTTCTTT.